The rows below give T cell receptor beta chains drawn from one sample of a study of T cells and copy number aberrations in small-cell lung cancer. Clones were read by immunoSEQ multiplex PCR, and TCRdb kept only the in-frame ones, dropping some. The sample yields roughly 3,000 clones, over 75% seen once. The sequencing sample was made of normal tissue next to the tumor. The receptors derive from a man aged 55 to 69 with small cell lung cancer. CDR3s include the opening cysteine and the closing phenylalanine or tryptophan. Each record gives: CDR3 length, V gene, J gene, CDR3 protein.

cdr3_length: 14; v_call: TRBV19; j_call: TRBJ1-4; cdr3_aa: CASSGHTTNEKLFF
cdr3_length: 14; v_call: TRBV4-1; j_call: TRBJ1-1; cdr3_aa: CASSQDRGLILAFF
cdr3_length: 16; v_call: TRBV7-9; j_call: TRBJ1-4; cdr3_aa: CASSLGGGTTNEKLFF
cdr3_length: 9; v_call: TRBV20-1; j_call: TRBJ2-1; cdr3_aa: CSAGTVEFF
cdr3_length: 13; v_call: TRBV4-1; j_call: TRBJ1-1; cdr3_aa: CASSPHENTEAFF
cdr3_length: 16; v_call: TRBV25-1; j_call: TRBJ1-3; cdr3_aa: CASSGWDLVSGNTIYF
cdr3_length: 14; v_call: TRBV5-4; j_call: TRBJ1-1; cdr3_aa: CASSLVQGSTEAFF
cdr3_length: 15; v_call: TRBV27; j_call: TRBJ2-7; cdr3_aa: CASSLSGGGGSEQYF
cdr3_length: 18; v_call: TRBV5-3; j_call: TRBJ2-1; cdr3_aa: CARSFYTSGGPIYNEQFF
cdr3_length: 11; v_call: TRBV5-1; j_call: TRBJ1-5; cdr3_aa: CASSQHQPQHF
cdr3_length: 13; v_call: TRBV18; j_call: TRBJ2-5; cdr3_aa: CANFGQGRETQYF
cdr3_length: 17; v_call: TRBV28; j_call: TRBJ2-2; cdr3_aa: CASSLKGDRGSAGELFF
cdr3_length: 15; v_call: TRBV6-1; j_call: TRBJ2-5; cdr3_aa: CASSTGTGLQETQYF
cdr3_length: 15; v_call: TRBV4-2; j_call: TRBJ1-1; cdr3_aa: CASSQDSGRESEAFF
cdr3_length: 14; v_call: TRBV7-2; j_call: TRBJ1-1; cdr3_aa: CASSSSPGNTEAFF
cdr3_length: 15; v_call: TRBV9; j_call: TRBJ1-6; cdr3_aa: CASSASGSGGSPLHF
cdr3_length: 14; v_call: TRBV7-2; j_call: TRBJ1-2; cdr3_aa: CASSLDGQIYGYTF
cdr3_length: 14; v_call: TRBV7-9; j_call: TRBJ1-1; cdr3_aa: CASSSRDLNTEAFF
cdr3_length: 14; v_call: TRBV7-6; j_call: TRBJ1-1; cdr3_aa: CASSLKSRGTEAFF
cdr3_length: 12; v_call: TRBV6-5; j_call: TRBJ1-1; cdr3_aa: CASSYGGTEAFF
cdr3_length: 16; v_call: TRBV2; j_call: TRBJ1-4; cdr3_aa: CASSEISGGGNEKLFF
cdr3_length: 16; v_call: TRBV7-9; j_call: TRBJ1-5; cdr3_aa: CASSSGPVQGGQPQHF
cdr3_length: 13; v_call: TRBV28; j_call: TRBJ2-7; cdr3_aa: CASSFRGSYEQYF
cdr3_length: 14; v_call: TRBV4-1; j_call: TRBJ1-1; cdr3_aa: CASSQVGGNTEAFF
cdr3_length: 15; v_call: TRBV6-6; j_call: TRBJ2-1; cdr3_aa: CASSYEAGSYNEQFF
cdr3_length: 15; v_call: TRBV6-1; j_call: TRBJ1-1; cdr3_aa: CASSDRGRMNTEAFF
cdr3_length: 15; v_call: TRBV11-2; j_call: TRBJ1-4; cdr3_aa: CASSLGETGSEKLFF
cdr3_length: 15; v_call: TRBV18; j_call: TRBJ1-4; cdr3_aa: CASSSTQGVDEKLFF
cdr3_length: 16; v_call: TRBV5-5; j_call: TRBJ1-2; cdr3_aa: CASSWAPEGQGYGYTF
cdr3_length: 17; v_call: TRBV28; j_call: TRBJ1-3; cdr3_aa: CASSSYGTLSSGNTIYF
cdr3_length: 14; v_call: TRBV5-1; j_call: TRBJ1-2; cdr3_aa: CASSLAGTPSGYTF
cdr3_length: 16; v_call: TRBV9; j_call: TRBJ2-2; cdr3_aa: CASSDENRGLAGELFF
cdr3_length: 16; v_call: TRBV4-2; j_call: TRBJ1-4; cdr3_aa: CANSQGAGGGEEKLFF
cdr3_length: 15; v_call: TRBV5-1; j_call: TRBJ1-4; cdr3_aa: CASSPEGSTNEKLFF
cdr3_length: 16; v_call: TRBV7-2; j_call: TRBJ2-7; cdr3_aa: CASSLAPGQGLYEQYF
cdr3_length: 16; v_call: TRBV5-4; j_call: TRBJ2-7; cdr3_aa: CASSPETDRSSYEQYF
cdr3_length: 15; v_call: TRBV7-9; j_call: TRBJ2-3; cdr3_aa: CASRNWGQGEDTQYF
cdr3_length: 14; v_call: TRBV2; j_call: TRBJ2-1; cdr3_aa: CASSEDPGWIEQFF
cdr3_length: 15; v_call: TRBV4-1; j_call: TRBJ1-6; cdr3_aa: CASSQFLGDNSPLHF
cdr3_length: 15; v_call: TRBV5-1; j_call: TRBJ1-1; cdr3_aa: CASRAADRVSTEAFF
cdr3_length: 18; v_call: TRBV10-3; j_call: TRBJ2-1; cdr3_aa: CAISDSTTARLSYNEQFF
cdr3_length: 16; v_call: TRBV5-6; j_call: TRBJ2-3; cdr3_aa: CASSLYTGGPRDTQYF
cdr3_length: 14; v_call: TRBV21-1; j_call: TRBJ2-7; cdr3_aa: CASSKDSQEGEQYF
cdr3_length: 14; v_call: TRBV4-1; j_call: TRBJ2-7; cdr3_aa: CASSQGIMFYEQYF
cdr3_length: 14; v_call: TRBV6-1; j_call: TRBJ2-3; cdr3_aa: CASRRRVEADTQYF
cdr3_length: 14; v_call: TRBV7-2; j_call: TRBJ1-4; cdr3_aa: CASSRDRGREKLFF
cdr3_length: 14; v_call: TRBV5-6; j_call: TRBJ2-5; cdr3_aa: CASSTDRGHGTQYF
cdr3_length: 14; v_call: TRBV11-2; j_call: TRBJ2-1; cdr3_aa: CASSLSAGVDEQFF
cdr3_length: 15; v_call: TRBV5-1; j_call: TRBJ1-4; cdr3_aa: CASSLAFTTNEKLFF
cdr3_length: 14; v_call: TRBV27; j_call: TRBJ2-7; cdr3_aa: CASGAASSSYEQYF
cdr3_length: 13; v_call: TRBV6-1; j_call: TRBJ1-5; cdr3_aa: CATVTGEGQPQHF
cdr3_length: 12; v_call: TRBV29-1; j_call: TRBJ1-4; cdr3_aa: CSVGPTNEKLFF
cdr3_length: 14; v_call: TRBV5-4; j_call: TRBJ1-1; cdr3_aa: CASSFEAEDTEAFF
cdr3_length: 15; v_call: TRBV6-6; j_call: TRBJ2-5; cdr3_aa: CASRGVGVIQETQYF
cdr3_length: 13; v_call: TRBV5-1; j_call: TRBJ1-1; cdr3_aa: CASLDGENTEAFF